In its sample, the clone carrying this T cell receptor beta chain was seen many times. The data were obtained in a study of T cells of healthy individuals. TCRdb passed the 5' RACE reads through MiXCR, listing each CDR3 protein once. The sample holds 95,000 to 100,000 distinct CDR3 sequences, around 17% seen once. The TCR was taken from a human donor in good health.

CDR3 in amino acids: CASTVEEGYEKLFF. DNA for the CDR3: TGTGCCAGCACCGTGGAGGAGGGTTACGAAAAACTGTTTTTT. This rearrangement joins TRBV2 to TRBJ1-4; no reliable D call. The CDR3 extends over 14 amino acids. Germline V gene sequence: CDR1 SNHLY, CDR2 FYNNEI. V lost 7 bases to trimming and J lost 8 bases, with 17 bases between them.